The 14 T cell receptor beta chains below all came from one sample that was sequenced in a study of PD-L1 blockade in urothelial cancer. Repertoires were generated with immunoSEQ multiplex PCR, while TCRdb's copy carries only in-frame clones and drops some. Found here are some 45,000 clones, around 89% of them singletons; the top ten hold about 4%. Sample: PBMCs, taken around atezolizumab (anti-PD-L1) treatment. Source of these receptors: a man at least 80 years old with urothelial cancer.

V is TRBV5-1 and J is TRBJ2-7, with 14 bases that match TRBD2. There are 16 residues in the CDR3. CDR1 and CDR2 (germline): SGHRS, YFSETQ. V was pared by 0 bases and J by 3 bases, with 2 bases of the junction left unmatched. The CDR3 coding sequence is TGCGCCAGCAGCTTGGGGGGGACTAGCGGGAGCTACGAGCAGTACTTC. Amino acids: CASSLGGTSGSYEQYF.

This chain joins TRBV27 and TRBJ1-1; tentatively, D is TRBD1 (5 bases). Per the germline V gene, CDR1 is MNHEY and CDR2 is SMNVEV (reference sequence). The CDR3 has 14 residues. Trimming pared 4 bases from V and 1 base from J, leaving 10 bases between. CDR3 region: CASSWGGTNTEAFF. CDR3 nucleotides: TGTGCCAGCAGTTGGGGCGGCACGAACACTGAAGCTTTCTTT.

This clone occurred a few times. The CDR3 loop reads CASSIDGGWGQRYGYTF. CDR3 DNA: TGTGCCAGTAGTATAGATGGGGGCTGGGGACAGCGTTATGGCTACACCTTC. This chain links TRBV19 with TRBJ1-2, with 7 bases matching TRBD1. The junction had 12 bases not matched to a gene; V was cut back by 0 bases and J by 5 bases. CDR1 is LNHDA and CDR2 is SQIVND in the germline V gene (reference sequence). The CDR3 runs to 17 residues.

The chain combines TRBV19 with TRBJ2-2; 10 nucleotides match TRBD1. Germline CDR1 is LNHDA and CDR2 is SQIVND (reference sequence). This CDR3 has 14 amino acids. V trimming: 3 bases; J trimming: 7 bases; junction bases outside the gene matches: 2. The chain's CDR3 is CASSIRTGGGELFF. The CDR3 coding sequence is TGTGCCAGTAGTATCCGGACAGGGGGCGGGGAGCTGTTTTTT.

The V and J genes are TRBV2 and TRBJ2-5; the match to TRBD2 covers 15 bases. Looked up from germline, CDR1 is SNHLY and CDR2 is FYNNEI. The length of the CDR3 is 19 residues. Trimming cost V 3 bases and J 1 base; bases outside gene matches: 9. Written as DNA, the CDR3 is TGTGCCAGCAGTGAGTCCCAAGGACTAGCGGGAGGGTCCCAAGAGACCCAGTACTTC. Its translation is CASSESQGLAGGSQETQYF.

The rearrangement uses TRBV10-1 and TRBJ2-5, with 7 bases fitting TRBD1. The junction had 6 bases not matched to a gene; V was cut back by 0 bases and J by 5 bases. Germline CDR1 WNHNN, CDR2 SYGVQD (reference sequence). The CDR3 covers 15 residues. CDR3 bases: TGCGCCAGCAGTGAGTCCGACAGGGTTTTGGAGACCCAGTACTTC. Encoded protein: CASSESDRVLETQYF.

The V call is TRBV4-3, the J call TRBJ1-6, with D possibly matching TRBD1 (6 bases). Germline-derived CDR1 and CDR2 are LGHNA and YSLEER. The V and J ends lost 5 bases and 6 bases respectively, with 14 bases between them. The CDR3 consists of 15 residues. The CDR3 is CASSNDRSRNSPLHF. For the CDR3, the DNA is TGCGCCAGCAGCAACGACAGGTCCCGTAATTCACCCCTCCACTTT.

J is TRBJ2-1 and V is TRBV9; tentatively, D is TRBD2 (6 bases). V gave up 0 bases and J gave up 0 bases, with 13 bases separating them. There are 17 residues in the CDR3. The V gene's germline CDR1 is SGDLS and CDR2 YYNGEE. The CDR3 region has the DNA TGTGCCAGCAGCGTAGATATTAGCGGTTTCTCCTACAATGAGCAGTTCTTC. It specifies CASSVDISGFSYNEQFF.

This chain uses TRBV7-2 with TRBJ2-3; possibly TRBD2 for D (7 bases). The V gene's germline CDR1 is SGHTA and CDR2 FQGNSA. V gave up 5 bases and J gave up 4 bases, with 16 bases separating them. The CDR3 contains 15 residues. In nucleotides, the CDR3 is TGTGCCAGCAGCCAAGTCGGGGGGCGCGCAGATACGCAGTATTTT. The encoded protein is CASSQVGGRADTQYF.

This clone was detected only once. The rearrangement links TRBV9 to TRBJ1-4, with D possibly TRBD1 on 5 matching bases. Germline assignment: CDR1 SGDLS and CDR2 YYNGEE. There are 14 residues in the CDR3. Trimming pared 2 bases from V and 4 bases from J, leaving 9 bases between. The CDR3 loop is CASSVTGINEKLFF. The CDR3 nucleotides read TGTGCCAGCAGCGTTACAGGTATTAATGAAAAACTGTTTTTT.

This chain uses TRBV5-4 with TRBJ2-5; tentatively, D is TRBD2 (6 bases). V was cut by 6 bases and J by 4 bases, with 13 bases left in between. Germline V gives CDR1 SGHNT, CDR2 YYREEE (reference sequence). The CDR3 totals 13 residues. This CDR3 is CASNSQEGETQYF. CDR3 coding DNA: TGTGCCAGCAACTCGCAGGAGGGAGAGACCCAGTACTTC.

J is TRBJ2-7 and V is TRBV19; D gene unclear. The ends were cut back, 3 bases at V and 0 bases at J, with 9 bases in the middle. The CDR3 runs to 14 residues. CDR1 and CDR2 (germline): LNHDA, SQIVND (reference sequence). The CDR3 nucleotides read TGTGCCAGTAGTATCTCCGACATCTCCTACGAGCAGTACTTC. It specifies CASSISDISYEQYF.

The DNA for the CDR3 is TGTGCCACCAGCAGAGATCTTGGCGGGAGGACTAAAAACATTCAGTACTTC. This codes for CATSRDLGGRTKNIQYF. V is TRBV15 and J is TRBJ2-4, with TRBD2 identical over 8 bases. CDR3 length: 17 residues. CDR1 LNHNV and CDR2 YYDKDF come from the germline V gene (reference sequence). Losses at the gene ends were 0 bases for V and 4 bases for J; bases not matched to a gene: 8.

The V call is TRBV7-9, the J call TRBJ2-7; 9 nucleotides agree with TRBD1. The CDR3 consists of 14 residues. Trimming removed 3 bases from V and 6 bases from J; junction bases left unmatched: 6. The germline V gene encodes CDR1 SEHNR and CDR2 FQNEAQ (reference sequence). CDR3 DNA sequence: TGTGCCAGCAGCTTGGACAGGGGCGGAGGCGAGCAGTACTTC. It yields the protein CASSLDRGGGEQYF. The full variable domain, completed using reference TRBV7-9 and TRBJ2-7, is DTGVSQNPRHKITKRGQNVTFRCDPISEHNRLYWYRQTLGQGPEFLTYFQNEAQLEKSRLLSDRFSAERPKGSFSTLEIQRTEQGDSAMYLCASSLDRGGGEQYFGPGTRLTVT.